Sequencing of this TCR beta chain was carried out in a study of OX40 agonist ivuxolimab in advanced cancers. About the research overall: Three dose-escalation patients had partial responses: one with hepatocellular carcinoma and two with cutaneous melanoma. Broader study findings: Antigen specificity of clonally expanded peripheral T cells was not established. CD8+ T cells were the subset that, on average, had more expanded clones than CD4+.

Some clones are missing from TCRdb's copy, which holds only in-frame ones; the method was immunoSEQ multiplex PCR. The repertoire consists of tens of thousands of clones, with around four fifths occurring once and the leading ten covering less than 65%. J lost 0 bases, V lost 4 bases, and 9 bases had no gene match. The germline gives CDR1 MDHEN, CDR2 SYDVKM. CDR3 size: 18 residues. Of note for this clone: Its antigen is not identified.

The clonotype was recovered from an adult with an advanced solid tumor such as melanoma, head and neck, liver or kidney cancer. The genes are TRBV28 and TRBJ2-6; 7 bases map to TRBD1. The sample consisted of CD4+ or CD8+ T cells sorted from blood, taken in a trial of the OX40 agonist ivuxolimab. The CDR3 spells CASSSRDRILSGANVLTF. Here the CDR3 DNA reads TGTGCCAGCAGTTCAAGGGACAGAATTCTCTCTGGGGCCAACGTCCTGACTTTC.